This T cell receptor beta chain was sequenced for a study of CD8 T cells in ankylosing spondylitis. Study observations and caveats: A CD8+ phenotype characterized the disease-linked clones, which were relatively rare in peripheral blood. Earlier work had already found some motif variants in reactive arthritis synovial fluid and blood. Seemingly characteristic of ankylosing spondylitis blood was a TCR beta motif consisting of 7 or 8 highly homologous variants. Reports say disease-linked clones showed up significantly more in matched ankylosing spondylitis synovial fluid.

From the 5' RACE reads, TCRdb called clonotypes with MiXCR, one entry per CDR3 protein. The sample lists 200,000 to 250,000 distinct CDR3 sequences; roughly 25% were seen once. V lost 5 bases and J lost 1, with 18 bases in between. The V gene's germline CDR1 is DFQATT and CDR2 SNEGSKA (reference sequence). This CDR3 is 16 amino acids long. To note about this clonotype: What it binds is not known.

The origin of this receptor is a male donor with ankylosing spondylitis or in good health (not recorded which). The chain recombines TRBV20-1 with TRBJ1-3, with D tentatively TRBD1 (5 bases). The sequencing sample was made of blood, either unsorted or a sorted T cell fraction (not recorded which). CDR3 loop: CSAHSRDSKSGNTIYF. The CDR3 bases are TGCAGTGCTCACAGCAGGGACTCAAAATCTGGAAACACCATATATTTT.